A single sample is the source of the 24 T cell receptor beta chains below, sequenced in a study of T-cell reconstitution after alpha-beta-depleted transplantation in children. This sample's TCRbeta library carried unique molecular identifier barcodes. TCRdb reanalysed the PCR reads using MiXCR and keeps one entry per CDR3 protein. The data hold approximately 200,000 distinct CDR3 sequences, with about 6% observed a single time. This specimen was PBMCs, taken before TCRalphabeta/CD19-depleted stem cell transplant. Source of these receptors: a girl under three years old with combined immunodeficiency, due to receive a stem cell transplant.

This clonotype was counted ten times or more. The J gene is TRBJ2-1, the V gene TRBV5-1; D is unresolved. The CDR3 length is 11 residues. Germline CDR1 and CDR2: SGHRS and YFSETQ. V was cut by 0 bases and J by 13 bases, with 8 bases left in between. The DNA of the CDR3 is TGCGCCAGCAGCTTGGAAAGCAGACAGTTCTTC. It encodes CASSLESRQFF. The variable domain in full, completed from reference TRBV5-1 and TRBJ2-1, reads KAGVTQTPRYLIKTRGQQVTLSCSPISGHRSVSWYQQTPGQGLQFLFEYFSETQRNKGNFPGRFSGRQFSNSRSEMNVSTLELGDSALYLCASSLESRQFFGPGTRLTVL.

There are many counts of this clonotype. The CDR3 is CASSAGRFNTDTQYF. Written as DNA, the CDR3 is TGTGCCAGCAGCGCCGGCAGGTTCAACACAGATACGCAGTATTTT. The chain employs TRBV2 and TRBJ2-3; D unclear. Trimming took off 6 bases at V and 2 bases at J, with 15 bases between the two ends. This CDR3 comprises 15 residues. Germline CDR1 reads SNHLY; CDR2 reads FYNNEI. The full variable domain, completed using reference TRBV2 and TRBJ2-3, is EPEVTQTPSHQVTQMGQEVILRCVPISNHLYFYWYRQILGQKVEFLVSFYNNEISEKSEIFDDQFSVERPDGSNFTLKIRSTKLEDSAMYFCASSAGRFNTDTQYFGPGTRLTVL.

This clonotype was observed at least ten times. This chain joins TRBV9 and TRBJ1-4; no clear D gene. The CDR3 runs to 13 residues. The V and J ends lost 2 bases and 5 bases respectively, with 7 bases between them. The V gene's germline CDR1 is SGDLS and CDR2 YYNGEE. The CDR3 DNA reads TGTGCCAGCAGCGTCGGACGGAATGAAAAACTGTTTTTT. Protein product: CASSVGRNEKLFF.

The table lists this clonotype with many counts. The rearrangement links TRBV12-3 or TRBV12-4 to TRBJ2-4; D is uncertain. The V and J ends lost 4 bases and 5 bases respectively, with 9 bases between them. CDR3 length: 13 amino acids. The CDR3 sequence: CASSYGLENIQYF. CDR3 DNA sequence: TGTGCCAGCAGTTACGGGTTAGAAAACATTCAGTACTTC.

Points on this clonotype: A much larger clone sits a single nucleotide away, making a read error possible. The chain couples TRBV25-1 to TRBJ2-7; 9 nucleotides align to TRBD1. V was pared by 3 bases and J by 5 bases, with 5 bases of the junction left unmatched. Germline V lookup: CDR1 MGHDK, CDR2 SYGVNS. The CDR3 totals 14 residues. CDR3 in amino acids: CASSDGDRDDEQYF. The CDR3 DNA is TGTGCCAGCAGTGATGGGGACAGGGACGACGAGCAGTACTTC.

This clonotype has ten or more counts. This chain uses TRBV28 with TRBJ2-7; the D gene is possibly TRBD2 (6 bases). The CDR3 length is 15 residues. V lost 7 bases and J 2 bases, leaving 18 bases between the germline ends. In germline, CDR1 is MDHEN, CDR2 SYDVKM. The CDR3 protein is CASTSPGTEAYEQYF. The CDR3 coding sequence is TGTGCCAGCACTTCACCCGGGACTGAAGCCTACGAGCAGTACTTC.

In its sample, this clonotype was seen many times. The rearrangement uses TRBV7-2 and TRBJ2-7; 7 nucleotides agree with TRBD1. J was trimmed by 1 base and V by 6 bases; bases with no gene match: 6. Germline values: CDR1 SGHTA, CDR2 FQGNSA. The CDR3 sequence is 14 residues long. DNA for the CDR3: TGTGCCAGCAGATGGACAGGACTGTCCTACGAGCAGTACTTC. It specifies CASRWTGLSYEQYF.

This clonotype showed up many times. This chain uses TRBV7-6 with TRBJ2-1; no definite D call. V lost 1 base, J lost 2 bases, and 12 bases lay in between. Looked up from germline, CDR1 is SGHVS and CDR2 is FNYEAQ. The CDR3 contains 16 residues. The CDR3 sequence is CASSLEGLSTYNEQFF. The CDR3, as DNA: TGTGCCAGCAGCTTAGAAGGTCTATCTACCTACAATGAGCAGTTCTTC.

This clonotype was seen more than once but under ten times. The V and J genes are TRBV10-3 and TRBJ2-1, with 11 bases identical to TRBD1. The CDR3 runs to 19 residues. CDR1 and CDR2 from the germline V gene are ENHRY and SYGVKD. V was clipped by 8 bases and J by 8 bases; unmatched bases: 23. CDR3 sequence: CAICSDRGPLKGGFDEQFF. The CDR3 nucleotides are TGTGCCATCTGTTCGGACAGGGGGCCTCTTAAGGGAGGGTTCGATGAGCAGTTCTTC.

This clonotype occurred many times. The chain uses TRBV29-1 and TRBJ2-3; 8 bases fit TRBD1. The germline V gene encodes CDR1 SQVTM and CDR2 ANQGSEA. Trimming removed 7 bases from V and 0 bases from J; junction bases left unmatched: 3. The CDR3 sequence is 13 residues long. CDR3 nucleotides: TGCAGCGGGGGACAGGCTAGCACAGATACGCAGTATTTT. Encoded protein: CSGGQASTDTQYF.

This clonotype was seen ten or more times. This rearrangement joins TRBV7-9 to TRBJ1-3, with D perhaps TRBD1 (5 bases). Trimming pared 2 bases from V and 4 bases from J, leaving 9 bases between. The germline V gene encodes CDR1 SEHNR and CDR2 FQNEAQ (reference sequence). The CDR3 is 14 amino acids. The CDR3 reads CASSLIGVGNTIYF. The CDR3 coding sequence is TGTGCCAGCAGCTTAATAGGGGTCGGAAACACCATATATTTT.

This clonotype was picked up many times. The chain recombines TRBV7-2 with TRBJ2-2, with D possibly TRBD2 on 6 matching bases. V lost 5 bases to trimming and J lost 4 bases, with 20 bases between them. This CDR3 is built from 17 residues. In germline, CDR1 is SGHTA, CDR2 FQGNSA. CDR3 protein: CASSPGTAEITTGELFF. The CDR3 DNA follows: TGTGCCAGCAGCCCTGGGACTGCAGAAATTACCACCGGGGAGCTGTTTTTT. Looking up the rest from reference TRBV7-2 and TRBJ2-2 gives the full variable domain: GAGVSQSPSNKVTEKGKDVELRCDPISGHTALYWYRQSLGQGLEFLIYFQGNSAPDKSGLPSDRFSAERTGGSVSTLTIQRTQQEDSAVYLCASSPGTAEITTGELFFGEGSRLTVL.

V usage is TRBV7-9 and J usage is TRBJ1-5; D unclear. V dropped 2 bases and J dropped 5 bases, with 7 bases sitting between them. Per germline, CDR1 SEHNR and CDR2 FQNEAQ (reference sequence). This CDR3 comprises 13 residues. Here the CDR3 reads CASSLRVDQPQHF. Written as DNA, the CDR3 is TGTGCCAGCAGCTTAAGGGTAGATCAGCCCCAGCATTTT.

This clonotype was observed a handful of times. The rearrangement links TRBV4-3 to TRBJ1-3, with 7 bases lining up with TRBD1. The length of the CDR3 is 15 residues. Germline CDR1 LGHNA, CDR2 YSLEER. J was trimmed by 2 bases and V by 0 bases; bases with no gene match: 1. CDR3 sequence reads: CASSQDGTAGNTIYF. CDR3 nucleotide sequence: TGCGCCAGCAGCCAAGATGGGACAGCTGGAAACACCATATATTTT.

The sample holds many counts of this clonotype. V usage is TRBV29-1 and J usage is TRBJ1-3; possible D gene TRBD1, 6 bases. In germline, CDR1 is SQVTM, CDR2 ANQGSEA. Between the trimmed V and J ends, which lost 6 bases and 2 bases, there was a span of 17 bases. This CDR3 contains 15 residues. CDR3 in DNA: TGCAGCGTGTCCAGGGGCGGGAGTACTGGAAACACCATATATTTT. As protein: CSVSRGGSTGNTIYF.

In its sample, this clonotype was seen many times. V and J are TRBV21-1 and TRBJ2-1; the DNA was not used to check the table's D call, TRBD2. TRBV21-1 is a pseudogene segment. The CDR3 covers 17 residues. The CDR3 sequence: CASSITGTSGGGLEQFF. CDR3 bases: TGTGCCAGCAGCATAACCGGGACTAGCGGGGGGGGACTTGAGCAGTTCTTC.

This clonotype appeared many times. The rearrangement uses TRBV12-3 or TRBV12-4 and TRBJ1-1, with D perhaps matching TRBD1 (6 bases). CDR3 length: 12 amino acids. Trimming removed 5 bases from V and 11 bases from J, with 15 bases in between. The CDR3 is CASSPGQLEAFF. In DNA form, the CDR3 reads TGTGCCAGCAGTCCTGGACAGCTGGAGGCTTTCTTT.

In its sample, this clonotype was seen many times. The V call is TRBV6-1, the J call TRBJ2-3, with D uncertain. This CDR3 has 15 residues. Germline lookup yields CDR1 MNHNS and CDR2 SASEGT. V dropped 2 bases and J dropped 2 bases, with 11 bases sitting between them. CDR3 protein: CASSETTGYTDTQYF. The CDR3 nucleotides are TGTGCCAGCAGTGAAACAACGGGTTACACAGATACGCAGTATTTT.

This clonotype was counted a few times. This chain uses TRBV7-9 with TRBJ2-7; D remains unclear. The germline V and J ends were trimmed by 10 bases and 6 bases, with 13 bases remaining between them. Germline CDR1 is SEHNR and CDR2 is FQNEAQ (reference sequence). This CDR3 region has 11 residues. CDR3: CAIHAQSEQYF. In nucleotides, the CDR3 is TGTGCCATCCACGCCCAATCCGAGCAGTACTTC.

This clonotype was picked up many times. The chain is built from TRBV4-3 and TRBJ1-6; D gene ambiguous. Trimming stripped 4 bases from V and 0 bases from J, with 7 bases between. The germline CDR1 and CDR2 sequences are LGHNA and YSLEER. This CDR3 has 15 amino acids. The CDR3 sequence: CASSPQSSYNSPLHF. CDR3 sequence (DNA): TGCGCCAGCAGCCCCCAAAGCTCCTATAATTCACCCCTCCACTTT.

The chain links TRBV7-9 to TRBJ1-1; D may be TRBD1 (5 bases). Germline CDR1 reads SEHNR; CDR2 reads FQNEAQ (reference sequence). Trimming shortened V by 5 bases and J by 6 bases, and 13 bases separated the two germline ends. CDR3 length: 13 residues. In DNA form, the CDR3 reads TGTGCCAGCAGCATGGGGGGAATCCCTGAAGCTTTCTTT. Translation gives CASSMGGIPEAFF. The entire variable domain, with the rest obtained from reference TRBV7-9 and TRBJ1-1, is as follows: DTGVSQNPRHKITKRGQNVTFRCDPISEHNRLYWYRQTLGQGPEFLTYFQNEAQLEKSRLLSDRFSAERPKGSFSTLEIQRTEQGDSAMYLCASSMGGIPEAFFGQGTRLTVV.

This clonotype showed up many times. The chain has TRBV2 and TRBJ2-7, with D possibly being TRBD1 or TRBD2 (6 bases each). The V and J ends lost 8 bases and 7 bases respectively, with 15 bases between them. Germline V gene sequence: CDR1 SNHLY, CDR2 FYNNEI. The CDR3 spans 12 residues. DNA for the CDR3: TGTGCCAGCGGCGGGGACCAGGGGGAGCAGTACTTC. Translated, it gives CASGGDQGEQYF.

This clonotype occurred many times. The chain is built from TRBV12-3 or TRBV12-4 and TRBJ2-3; D assignment may be TRBD1 or TRBD2 (5 bases each). Trimming took off 5 bases at V and 2 bases at J, with 20 bases between the two ends. The CDR3 spans 17 residues. CDR3 coding DNA: TGTGCCAGCAGTCACGGGACGGACCATAGATCCACAGATACGCAGTATTTT. Encoded protein: CASSHGTDHRSTDTQYF.

The chain joins TRBV25-1 to TRBJ2-7; 14 bases fit TRBD2. This CDR3 is 19 amino acids long. With V trimmed by 0 bases and J by 5 bases, 12 bases remained unmatched. Germline V lookup: CDR1 MGHDK, CDR2 SYGVNS. The CDR3 DNA follows: TGTGCCAGCAGTGAATATTTCCCCGGGACTAGCGGGAGTTCTGACGAGCAGTACTTC. It codes for CASSEYFPGTSGSSDEQYF.